These 5 T cell receptor beta chains share one sample of origin, sequenced in a study of cytomegalovirus exposure and HLA in healthy donors. Use of 60 Vbeta and 13 Jbeta primers characterized the PCR. Libraries were prepared by immunoSEQ multiplex PCR; TCRdb keeps only in-frame clonotypes and omits some of them. The sample shows roughly 150,000 clones, approximately 84% of them seen only once. The sequenced material came from PBMCs. The receptors originated from a woman aged 40 to 55 in good health and CMV-seropositive.

The chain couples TRBV27 to TRBJ2-3, with 10 bases that match TRBD2. J gave up 5 bases and V 0 bases, and 11 bases lay outside the gene matches. The CDR3 runs 18 residues. Germline CDR1 MNHEY, CDR2 SMNVEV (reference sequence). The CDR3 DNA reads as TGTGCCAGCAGTTTATCTCTTCCAGCGGGGGGGACCCAAGATACGCAGTATTTT. Residues: CASSLSLPAGGTQDTQYF.

The chain links TRBV29-1 to TRBJ2-3; D is unclear. Between the trimmed V and J ends, which lost 3 bases and 4 bases, there was a span of 11 bases. CDR3 size: 13 residues. CDR1 is SQVTM and CDR2 is ANQGSEA in the germline V gene. CDR3 DNA sequence: TGCAGCGTTGAGAACGCCGCGGCAGATACGCAGTATTTT. Its protein product is CSVENAAADTQYF.

This clone has a handful of counts. The chain joins TRBV6-1 to TRBJ1-1; no clear D gene. The CDR3 covers 13 residues. Germline CDR1 reads MNHNS; CDR2 reads SASEGT. The V and J ends lost 3 bases and 4 bases respectively, with 9 bases between them. In nucleotides, the CDR3 is TGTGCCAGCAGTGACGCGGTCTTCACTGAAGCTTTCTTT. Protein product: CASSDAVFTEAFF.

This clone was seen more than once but under ten times. This rearrangement joins TRBV4-2 to TRBJ2-2; 9 bases map to TRBD2. The germline CDR1 and CDR2 sequences are LGHNA and YNFKEQ. The CDR3 consists of 19 residues. Trimming at V came to 0 bases and at J to 3 bases, leaving 11 bases not matched to a gene. The chain's CDR3 is CASSQDRGAGGRHTGELFF. CDR3 bases: TGTGCCAGCAGCCAAGATCGCGGGGCGGGGGGGCGCCACACCGGGGAGCTGTTTTTT.

V and J are TRBV7-2 and TRBJ2-7; the D gene is possibly TRBD2 (6 bases). Germline lookup yields CDR1 SGHTA and CDR2 FQGNSA. Trimming removed 5 bases from V and 3 bases from J, with 14 bases in between. The length of the CDR3 is 14 residues. In DNA, the CDR3 is TGTGCCAGCAGCCTCCGGGTGGACTACTACGAGCAGTACTTC. It translates to CASSLRVDYYEQYF. The entire variable domain, with the rest obtained from reference TRBV7-2 and TRBJ2-7, is as follows: GAGVSQSPSNKVTEKGKDVELRCDPISGHTALYWYRQSLGQGLEFLIYFQGNSAPDKSGLPSDRFSAERTGGSVSTLTIQRTQQEDSAVYLCASSLRVDYYEQYFGPGTRLTVT.